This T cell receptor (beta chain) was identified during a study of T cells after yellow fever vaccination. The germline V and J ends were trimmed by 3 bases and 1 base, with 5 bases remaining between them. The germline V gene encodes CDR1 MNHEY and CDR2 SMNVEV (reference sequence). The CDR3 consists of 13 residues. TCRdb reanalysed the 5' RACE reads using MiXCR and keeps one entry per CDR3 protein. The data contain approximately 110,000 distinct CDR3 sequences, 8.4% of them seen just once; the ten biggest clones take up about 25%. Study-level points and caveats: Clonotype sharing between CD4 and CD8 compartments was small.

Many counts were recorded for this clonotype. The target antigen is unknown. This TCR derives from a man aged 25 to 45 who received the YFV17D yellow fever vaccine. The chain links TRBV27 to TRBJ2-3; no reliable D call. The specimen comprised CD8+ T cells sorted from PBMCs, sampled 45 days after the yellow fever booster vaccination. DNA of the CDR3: TGTGCCAGCAGTTTTCTGGGCACAGATACGCAGTATTTT. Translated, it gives CASSFLGTDTQYF.